One sample yielded the 6 T cell receptor beta chains listed below, sequenced in a study of blood T cell repertoires in COVID-19 (dated by TCRdb to the early 2020s). Receptor libraries were prepared by the immunoSEQ multiplex PCR assay. TCRdb stores this immuneACCESS table with in-frame sequences only. Part of the clones is absent; in the studies checked, under half of the shortfall reflects unresolved V genes, and no reason is known for the rest. The sample table lists 98,000 or so clones, 87% of them with a count of one. Approximately 15% of the sample rests with the top ten. Material for sequencing was peripheral blood. These receptors were obtained from a man aged 50-60 years with acute or convalescent COVID-19.

The V gene is TRBV15, the J gene TRBJ2-1, with a possible D match to TRBD2 (5 bases). The V and J ends lost 0 bases and 0 bases respectively, with 12 bases between them. This CDR3 contains 17 residues. Germline-derived CDR1 and CDR2 are LNHNV and YYDKDF (reference sequence). In DNA, the CDR3 is TGTGCCACCAGCAGAGATCGGAGGCGGCTCTCCTACAATGAGCAGTTCTTC. As protein: CATSRDRRRLSYNEQFF.

The rearrangement links TRBV24-1 to TRBJ2-1; D is unclear. The CDR3 consists of 15 residues. Per germline, CDR1 KGHDR and CDR2 SFDVKD. The V end lost 3 bases, the J end lost 1 base, and 9 bases lay between the germline ends. CDR3 amino acids: CATSDPQVSYNEQFF. The CDR3 nucleotides read TGTGCCACCAGTGATCCCCAGGTATCCTACAATGAGCAGTTCTTC.

This chain links TRBV30 with TRBJ2-7; D possibly corresponds to TRBD2 (5 bases). The CDR3 is 15 amino acids. Germline V gene sequence: CDR1 GTSNPN, CDR2 SVGIG (reference sequence). V lost 0 bases, J lost 0 bases, and 12 bases lay in between. CDR3 in DNA: TGTGCCTGGAGTGTACCCCCGGGAAGCTCCTACGAGCAGTACTTC. This codes for CAWSVPPGSSYEQYF.

This chain links TRBV27 with TRBJ1-5; 8 bases are a match to TRBD1. This CDR3 has 15 residues. Looked up from germline, CDR1 is MNHEY and CDR2 is SMNVEV (reference sequence). V shed 5 bases, J shed 2 bases, and the junction held 5 bases outside the gene matches. The CDR3, as DNA: TGTGCCAGCAGTCCCCAGGGGGCGCGCAATCAGCCCCAGCATTTT. Its protein is CASSPQGARNQPQHF.

Turning to this clone: A read error may produce the germline difference seen at one junction end. This chain uses TRBV7-8 with TRBJ1-1; 7 nucleotides agree with TRBD1. This CDR3 contains 17 residues. Germline-derived CDR1 and CDR2 are SGHVS and FQNEAQ. In DNA, the CDR3 is TGTGCCAGCAGCCTAGCCCGGGACAGCGGTTCCTGGGGTGAAGCTTTCTTT. The encoded protein is CASSLARDSGSWGEAFF.

CDR3 loop: CSVYSGGYGYTF. The DNA for the CDR3 is TGCAGCGTTTACTCGGGGGGATATGGCTACACCTTC. This chain joins TRBV29-1 and TRBJ1-2, with a tentative D call TRBD1 (5 bases). Trimming stripped 5 bases from V and 5 bases from J, with 12 bases between. The CDR3 sequence is 12 residues long. From germline, CDR1 is SQVTM and CDR2 ANQGSEA.